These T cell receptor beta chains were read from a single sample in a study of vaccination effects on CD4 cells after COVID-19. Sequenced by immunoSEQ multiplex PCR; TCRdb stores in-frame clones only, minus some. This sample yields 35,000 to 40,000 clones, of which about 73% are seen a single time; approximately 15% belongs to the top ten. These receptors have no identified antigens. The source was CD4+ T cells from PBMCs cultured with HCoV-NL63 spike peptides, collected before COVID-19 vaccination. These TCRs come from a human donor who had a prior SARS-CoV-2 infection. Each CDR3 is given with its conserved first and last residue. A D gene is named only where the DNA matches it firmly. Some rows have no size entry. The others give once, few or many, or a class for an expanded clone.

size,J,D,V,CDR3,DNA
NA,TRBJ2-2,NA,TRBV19,CASSIGSASGTGELFF,TGTGCCAGTAGTATAGGAAGCGCTTCGGGAACCGGGGAGCTGTTTTTT
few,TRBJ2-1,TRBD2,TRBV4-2,CASSQESVVAGGDEQFF,TGTGCCAGCAGCCAGGAAAGCGTGGTAGCGGGGGGCGATGAGCAGTTCTTC
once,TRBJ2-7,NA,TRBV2,CASSEGQVRQYF,TGTGCCAGCAGTGAAGGGCAGGTTCGGCAGTACTTC
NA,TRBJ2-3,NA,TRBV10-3,CAISESGDDTQYF,TGTGCCATCAGTGAGTCTGGAGATGATACGCAGTATTTT
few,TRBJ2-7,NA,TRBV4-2,CASSQVSAAPEREQYF,TGTGCCAGCAGCCAAGTCTCGGCAGCCCCTGAGAGGGAGCAGTACTTC
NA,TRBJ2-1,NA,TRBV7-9,CASSWSSYNEQFF,TGTGCCAGCAGCTGGTCTAGCTACAATGAGCAGTTCTTC
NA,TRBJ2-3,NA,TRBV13,CASREGGVSSDTQYF,TGTGCCAGCAGGGAAGGTGGAGTGAGTTCAGATACGCAGTATTTT
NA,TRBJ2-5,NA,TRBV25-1,CASSEGDRGRSETQYF,TGTGCCAGCAGTGAGGGGGATAGGGGCCGATCAGAGACCCAGTACTTC
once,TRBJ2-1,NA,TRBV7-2,CASSHQLYRHPIPYNEQFF,TGTGCCAGCAGCCACCAACTCTACAGGCACCCAATCCCCTACAATGAGCAGTTCTTC
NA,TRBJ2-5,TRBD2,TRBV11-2,CASSITSGGAETQYF,TGTGCCAGCAGCATTACTAGCGGGGGGGCAGAGACCCAGTACTTC
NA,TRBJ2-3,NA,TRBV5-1,CASSLVADSTDTQYF,TGCGCCAGCAGCTTGGTGGCGGATTCCACAGATACGCAGTATTTT
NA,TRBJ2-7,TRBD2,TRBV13,CASSLGGRASYEQYF,TGTGCCAGCAGCTTAGGCGGGAGGGCCTCCTACGAGCAGTACTTC
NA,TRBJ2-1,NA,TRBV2,CASSDYGDEQFF,TGTGCCAGCAGTGATTATGGGGATGAGCAGTTCTTC
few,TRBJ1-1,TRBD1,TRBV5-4,CASSLTGTDFEAFF,TGTGCCAGCAGCTTGACCGGGACAGACTTTGAAGCTTTCTTT
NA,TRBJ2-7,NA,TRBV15,CATSRGRGSEQYF,TGTGCCACCAGCAGAGGACGAGGGTCCGAGCAGTACTTC
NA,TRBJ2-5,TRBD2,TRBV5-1,CASSKSGDQETQYF,TGCGCCAGCAGTAAGAGCGGGGACCAAGAGACCCAGTACTTC
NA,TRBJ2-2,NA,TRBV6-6,CASSQTGTPIRIGELFF,TGTGCCAGCAGTCAAACCGGGACTCCAATAAGGATCGGGGAGCTGTTTTTT
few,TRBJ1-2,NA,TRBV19,CASSIIGANYGYTF,TGTGCCAGTAGTATTATAGGGGCTAACTATGGCTACACCTTC
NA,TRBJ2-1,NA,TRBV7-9,CASSLEGISYNEQFF,TGTGCCAGCAGCTTAGAGGGAATCTCCTACAATGAGCAGTTCTTC
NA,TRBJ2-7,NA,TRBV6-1,CASSEVSPNEQYF,TGTGCCAGCAGTGAAGTATCGCCCAACGAGCAGTACTTC
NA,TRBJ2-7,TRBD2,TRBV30,CAWSVGGGSYEQYF,TGTGCCTGGAGTGTTGGCGGGGGTTCCTACGAGCAGTACTTC
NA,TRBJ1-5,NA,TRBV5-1,CASSLGGTSNQPQHF,TGCGCCAGCAGCCTGGGCGGCACCAGCAATCAGCCCCAGCATTTT
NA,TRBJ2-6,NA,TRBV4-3,CASSQGLSGANVLTF,TGCGCCAGCAGCCAAGGCCTGTCTGGGGCCAACGTCCTGACTTTC
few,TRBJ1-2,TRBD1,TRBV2,CASGKQGADYGYTF,TGTGCCAGCGGAAAACAGGGGGCGGACTATGGCTACACCTTC
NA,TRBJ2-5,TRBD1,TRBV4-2,CASSPGGQGPETQYF,TGTGCCAGCAGCCCTGGAGGACAGGGGCCGGAGACCCAGTACTTC
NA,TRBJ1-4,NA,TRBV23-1,CASSQLKLFF,TGCGCCAGCAGTCAATTAAAACTGTTTTTT
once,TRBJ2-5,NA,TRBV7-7,CASSLVDWVGQIQPLKETQYF,TGTGCTAGCAGCTTAGTGGATTGGGTGGGGCAGATACAACCTCTCAAAGAGACCCAGTACTTC
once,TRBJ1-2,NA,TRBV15,CATSTAEAYGYTF,TGTGCCACCAGCACGGCAGAGGCCTATGGCTACACCTTC
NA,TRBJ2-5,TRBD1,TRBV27,CASSPSRAGGVGTQYF,TGTGCCAGCAGTCCCAGCCGGGCAGGGGGCGTTGGGACCCAGTACTTC
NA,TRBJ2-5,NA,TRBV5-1,CASSGGTYQETQYF,TGCGCCAGCAGCGGGGGAACGTACCAAGAGACCCAGTACTTC
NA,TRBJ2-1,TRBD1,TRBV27,CASSSGQGGDEQFF,TGTGCCAGCAGTTCGGGACAGGGGGGCGATGAGCAGTTCTTC
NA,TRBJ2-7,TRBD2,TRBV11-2,CASSLAPSSGYEQYF,TGTGCCAGCAGCTTAGCTCCTTCTAGCGGGTACGAGCAGTACTTC
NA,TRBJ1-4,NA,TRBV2,CASHGGGNEKLFF,TGTGCCAGCCACGGGGGGGGTAATGAAAAACTGTTTTTT
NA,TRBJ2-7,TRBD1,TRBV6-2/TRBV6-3,CASSYSGQGRREQYF,TGTGCCAGCAGTTACTCGGGACAGGGCCGTCGCGAGCAGTACTTC
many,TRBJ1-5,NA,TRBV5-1,CASSLEGANQPQHF,TGCGCCAGCAGCTTGGAAGGGGCGAATCAGCCCCAGCATTTT
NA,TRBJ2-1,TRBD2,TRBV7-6,CASSLLAGGPWYEQFF,TGTGCCAGCAGCCTGCTAGCGGGAGGGCCATGGTATGAGCAGTTCTTC
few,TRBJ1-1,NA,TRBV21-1,CASSKETVDTEAFF,TGTGCCAGCAGCAAAGAGACGGTGGACACTGAAGCTTTCTTT
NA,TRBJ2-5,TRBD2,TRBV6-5,CASSPRLAGQETQYF,TGTGCCAGCAGCCCCCGACTAGCGGGGCAAGAGACCCAGTACTTC
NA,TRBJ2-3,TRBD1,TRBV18,CASSPGTGVTQYF,TGTGCCAGCTCACCTGGGACAGGAGTTACGCAGTATTTT
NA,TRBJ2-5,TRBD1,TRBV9,CASSVGGTEETQYF,TGTGCCAGCAGCGTAGGGGGGACAGAAGAGACCCAGTACTTC
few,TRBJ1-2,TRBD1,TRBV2,CASSGRQGFYGYTF,TGTGCCAGCAGTGGACGACAGGGTTTCTATGGCTACACCTTC
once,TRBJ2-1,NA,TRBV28,CASSFGGAGAYNEQFF,TGTGCCAGCAGTTTTGGAGGGGCTGGGGCTTACAATGAGCAGTTCTTC
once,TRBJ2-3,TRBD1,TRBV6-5,CASSSRTGYTQYF,TGTGCCAGCAGTTCGCGGACAGGTTATACGCAGTATTTT
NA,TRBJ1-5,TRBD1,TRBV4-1,CASSQIQQGGQPQHF,TGCGCCAGCAGCCAAATTCAACAGGGGGGTCAGCCCCAGCATTTT
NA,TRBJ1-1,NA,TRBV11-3,CASSLLHLEREAFF,TGTGCCAGCAGCTTACTGCATCTGGAGAGGGAAGCTTTCTTT
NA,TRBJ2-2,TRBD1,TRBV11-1,CASRTYRGKNTGELFF,TGTGCCAGCAGAACCTACAGGGGAAAGAACACCGGGGAGCTGTTTTTT
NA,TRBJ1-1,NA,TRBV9,CASSVEALNTEAFF,TGTGCCAGCAGCGTAGAAGCCCTGAACACTGAAGCTTTCTTT
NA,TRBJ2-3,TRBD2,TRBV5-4,CASSLDLAGGNTQYF,TGTGCCAGCAGCTTGGACCTAGCGGGGGGGAATACGCAGTATTTT